The 17 T cell receptor beta chains presented below share a single source sample, sequenced in a study of blood T cell repertoires in COVID-19. This table comes from immunoSEQ multiplex PCR, and its TCRdb copy is limited to in-frame clones, with some not included. This sample has 100,000 to 150,000 clones, with 88% found just once. The sequenced sample was peripheral blood. The source of these receptors is a woman in her forties or fifties with active or convalescent COVID-19.

The chain is built from TRBV6-6 and TRBJ1-1; D perhaps matches TRBD1 (5 bases). V shed 2 bases and J shed 0 bases, with 10 bases lying between them. This CDR3 spans 15 amino acids. The germline V gene has CDR1 MNHNY and CDR2 SVGAGI (reference sequence). The CDR3 DNA is TGTGCCAGCAGTTACGCCTTGGACATGAACACTGAAGCTTTCTTT. This encodes CASSYALDMNTEAFF.

The chain carries TRBV5-4 and TRBJ2-5, with 7 nucleotides matching TRBD1. CDR1 and CDR2 from the germline V gene are SGHNT and YYREEE (reference sequence). The CDR3 extends over 15 amino acids. The trim removed 3 bases at V and 5 bases at J, leaving 10 bases unmatched. The DNA of the CDR3 is TGTGCCAGCAGCTCGGACAGGACCCTGAGGGAGACCCAGTACTTC. This translates into CASSSDRTLRETQYF.

V gene TRBV28 combines with J gene TRBJ2-7; TRBD2 matches 7 bases. Germline V gene sequence: CDR1 MDHEN, CDR2 SYDVKM. The CDR3 loop spans 15 amino acids. V was pared by 6 bases and J by 1 base, with 9 bases of the junction left unmatched. The CDR3 loop reads CASRSLASGSYEQYF. The CDR3 DNA reads TGTGCCAGCAGGTCTCTCGCTAGCGGATCCTACGAGCAGTACTTC.

The rearrangement links TRBV5-1 to TRBJ2-3; a possible D gene is TRBD1 (5 bases). CDR1 SGHRS and CDR2 YFSETQ come from the germline V gene. Deletions cut 3 bases from V and 0 bases from J, with 11 bases between. The CDR3 is 15 amino acids. The CDR3 sequence is CASSSGWISTDTQYF. Written as DNA, the CDR3 is TGCGCCAGCAGCTCAGGGTGGATCAGCACAGATACGCAGTATTTT.

The chain carries TRBV19 and TRBJ2-5; 12 bases map to TRBD2. Germline V gene sequence: CDR1 LNHDA, CDR2 SQIVND (reference sequence). The J segment lost 3 bases and the V segment lost 5 bases, leaving 13 bases of the junction unmatched. There are 18 residues in the CDR3. CDR3 DNA sequence: TGTGCCAGTAGTTCTCCTAGCGGGAGGGCCGGTATTAAAGAGACCCAGTACTTC. Translating gives CASSSPSGRAGIKETQYF.

V usage is TRBV19 and J usage is TRBJ2-3, with 8 bases identical to TRBD2. CDR1 is LNHDA, CDR2 SQIVND, per germline (reference sequence). This CDR3 has 17 amino acids. The V and J ends lost 6 bases and 4 bases, in that order; junction bases with no gene match: 15. CDR3 nucleotides: TGTGCCAGTAGACGGGGTTCCGGGAGGGCCGTTGCAGATACGCAGTATTTT. It encodes CASRRGSGRAVADTQYF.

The CDR3, as DNA: TGCGCCAGCAGCTTCCCGGGAGTCGATGAGCAGTTCTTC. This codes for CASSFPGVDEQFF. The rearrangement uses TRBV5-1 and TRBJ2-1, with TRBD2 as a possible D gene (6 bases). The CDR3 loop spans 13 amino acids. CDR1 and CDR2 from the germline V gene are SGHRS and YFSETQ. Trimming removed 2 bases from V and 8 bases from J, with 11 bases in between.

The chain links TRBV10-3 to TRBJ1-5; the D is unclear. V was pared by 0 bases and J by 3 bases, with 12 bases between. This CDR3 contains 16 residues. The germline V gene has CDR1 ENHRY and CDR2 SYGVKD. CDR3 nucleotides: TGTGCCATCAGTGAGTCGATGGCGGAGAACAATCAGCCCCAGCATTTT. As protein: CAISESMAENNQPQHF.

This clone was counted only a few times. The chain links TRBV9 to TRBJ2-7; 8 bases map to TRBD2. V was clipped by 1 base and J by 6 bases; unmatched bases: 6. CDR1 is SGDLS and CDR2 is YYNGEE in the germline V gene. The CDR3 has 14 amino acids. The CDR3 DNA reads TGTGCCAGCAGCGTACGGGCGGGAGGCGGCGAGCAGTACTTC. Translated: CASSVRAGGGEQYF.

The V call is TRBV5-1, the J call TRBJ1-6, with D perhaps matching TRBD1 (6 bases). This CDR3 is 15 amino acids long. Germline V gene data show CDR1 as SGHRS and CDR2 as YFSETQ. V lost 0 bases and J lost 7, with 11 bases in between. The CDR3 region is CASSLDLDSNSPLHF. CDR3 nucleotides: TGCGCCAGCAGCTTGGACTTGGACAGCAATTCACCCCTCCACTTT. The full variable domain, its missing parts supplied by reference TRBV5-1 and TRBJ1-6, is KAGVTQTPRYLIKTRGQQVTLSCSPISGHRSVSWYQQTPGQGLQFLFEYFSETQRNKGNFPGRFSGRQFSNSRSEMNVSTLELGDSALYLCASSLDLDSNSPLHFGNGTRLTVT.

The V call is TRBV13, the J call TRBJ2-1; D might be TRBD2 (6 bases). Germline CDR1 and CDR2: PRHDT and FYEKMQ (reference sequence). Trimming shortened V by 3 bases and J by 0 bases, and 9 bases separated the two germline ends. This CDR3 contains 15 residues. The CDR3 reads CASSFGLSSYNEQFF. As DNA, the CDR3 is TGTGCCAGCAGCTTCGGACTAAGCTCCTACAATGAGCAGTTCTTC.

The rearrangement links TRBV4-2 to TRBJ2-7; 9 bases match TRBD2. V shed 3 bases and J 3 bases; nucleotides not matched to a gene: 6. Per germline, CDR1 LGHNA and CDR2 YNFKEQ. This CDR3 contains 15 residues. CDR3 region: CASSQREGPLYEQYF. CDR3 DNA: TGTGCCAGCAGCCAGCGGGAGGGTCCCCTCTACGAGCAGTACTTC.

V and J are TRBV19 and TRBJ1-2; a possible D gene is TRBD1 (6 bases). The CDR3 has 14 residues. Germline-derived CDR1 and CDR2 are LNHDA and SQIVND (reference sequence). Trimming pared 4 bases from V and 7 bases from J, leaving 16 bases between. The CDR3 loop reads CASSTYRQARGYTF. CDR3 DNA: TGTGCCAGTAGTACCTACCGACAGGCTCGTGGCTACACCTTC.

This chain uses TRBV6-1 with TRBJ2-7, with a possible D match to TRBD2 (6 bases). Germline V gene data show CDR1 as MNHNS and CDR2 as SASEGT. Trimming left V 3 bases short and J 6 bases short, with 6 bases between. This CDR3 contains 11 residues. The CDR3 spells CASSEGGEQYF. In nucleotides, the CDR3 is TGTGCCAGCAGTGAGGGGGGCGAGCAGTACTTC.

The chain links TRBV15 to TRBJ2-3, with 7 bases identical to TRBD1. V dropped 0 bases and J dropped 2; count of bases not matched to a gene: 11. CDR1 and CDR2 from the germline V gene are LNHNV and YYDKDF (reference sequence). This CDR3 region has 18 residues. CDR3 sequence (DNA): TGTGCCACCAGCAGAGATCGAGGGGGCGGATTACTCACAGATACGCAGTATTTT. It translates to CATSRDRGGGLLTDTQYF.

This sequence joins TRBV7-8 and TRBJ2-3, with no clear D. The germline CDR1 and CDR2 sequences are SGHVS and FQNEAQ. Between the trimmed V and J ends, which lost 3 bases and 3 bases, there was a span of 4 bases. The CDR3 is made up of 12 amino acids. CDR3 DNA sequence: TGTGCCAGCAGCTTCTTAACAGATACGCAGTATTTT. Protein: CASSFLTDTQYF.

The gene calls are TRBV4-2 and TRBJ2-7, with D tentatively TRBD2 (5 bases). Germline CDR1 LGHNA, CDR2 YNFKEQ. The CDR3 is 15 amino acids. V was pared by 1 base and J by 3 bases, with 13 bases between. CDR3 amino acids: CASSQGVNGGYEQYF. CDR3 in DNA: TGTGCCAGCAGCCAAGGCGTGAATGGAGGCTACGAGCAGTACTTC.